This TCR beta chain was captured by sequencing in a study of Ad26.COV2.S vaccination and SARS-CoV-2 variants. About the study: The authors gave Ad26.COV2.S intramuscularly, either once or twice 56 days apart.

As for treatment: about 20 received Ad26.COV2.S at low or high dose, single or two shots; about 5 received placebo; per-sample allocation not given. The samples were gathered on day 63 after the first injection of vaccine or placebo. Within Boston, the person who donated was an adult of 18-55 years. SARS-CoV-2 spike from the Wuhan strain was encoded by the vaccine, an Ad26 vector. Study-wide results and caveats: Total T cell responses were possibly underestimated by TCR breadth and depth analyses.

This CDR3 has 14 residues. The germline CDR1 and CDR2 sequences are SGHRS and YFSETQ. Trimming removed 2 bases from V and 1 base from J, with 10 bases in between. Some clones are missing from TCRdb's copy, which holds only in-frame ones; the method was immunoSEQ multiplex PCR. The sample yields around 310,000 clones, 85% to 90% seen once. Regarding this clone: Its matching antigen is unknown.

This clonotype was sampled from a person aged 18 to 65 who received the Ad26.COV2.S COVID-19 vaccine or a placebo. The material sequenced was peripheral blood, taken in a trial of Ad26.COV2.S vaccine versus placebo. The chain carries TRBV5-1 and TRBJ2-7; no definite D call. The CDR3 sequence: CASSFEYSSYEQYF. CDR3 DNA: TGCGCCAGCAGCTTCGAGTACTCTTCCTACGAGCAGTACTTC.